This T cell receptor beta chain was sequenced for a study of blood T cell repertoires in COVID-19. Per germline, CDR1 MGHRA and CDR2 YSYEKL. Trimming shortened V by 1 base and J by 7 bases, and 16 bases separated the two germline ends. The CDR3 is 15 residues long. Methods used by the authors: Amplification of reference gene primers provided the estimated nucleated cell counts. TCRdb's table, derived via immunoSEQ multiplex PCR, lists solely in-frame clones and lacks some. D and trimming were read from the DNA, whereas the V and J calls and clone size are those reported in that table. The sample has fewer than 40,000 clones; approximately 88% are singletons.

The TCR comes from a woman aged 40 to 50 with active or convalescent COVID-19. Specimen: peripheral blood. This chain connects TRBV4-1 to TRBJ1-1; D is perhaps TRBD1 (5 bases). Here the CDR3 DNA reads TGCGCCAGCAGCCAAGGGGGGGGAGGACACCTTGAAGCTTTCTTT. It specifies CASSQGGGGHLEAFF.